Presented here are 19 T cell receptor beta chains from one specimen sequenced in a study of blood T cell repertoires in COVID-19. Only in-frame clones appear in the TCRdb table, and some are missing; sequencing was by immunoSEQ multiplex PCR. Of over 85,000 clones in the sample, roughly 88% are singletons; the top ten hold approximately 3%. The specimen was peripheral blood. The source is a woman aged 80 or older with COVID-19, enrolled during active disease.

The chain is built from TRBV9 and TRBJ1-6; 8 nucleotides agree with TRBD1. CDR3 length: 14 amino acids. The germline gives CDR1 SGDLS, CDR2 YYNGEE. V shed 2 bases, J shed 7 bases, and the junction held 2 bases outside the gene matches. CDR3 protein: CASSVDRGNSPLHF. The CDR3 DNA is TGTGCCAGCAGCGTCGACAGGGGCAATTCACCCCTCCACTTT.

The rearrangement uses TRBV6-5 and TRBJ2-3, with D unresolved. Germline V gene data show CDR1 as MNHEY and CDR2 as SVGAGI. The CDR3 loop spans 14 amino acids. The V end lost 3 bases, the J end lost 0 bases, and 7 bases lay between the germline ends. As DNA, the CDR3 is TGTGCCAGCAGTTATAGTCTCAGCACAGATACGCAGTATTTT. Translation: CASSYSLSTDTQYF.

The chain is built from TRBV7-3 and TRBJ2-5; 7 positions match TRBD2. Germline values: CDR1 SGHTA, CDR2 FQGTGA. The junction had 5 bases not matched to a gene; V was cut back by 4 bases and J by 9 bases. The CDR3 length is 12 residues. The CDR3 reads CASSSSGGPQYF. CDR3 coding DNA: TGTGCCAGCAGCTCTTCGGGGGGACCCCAGTACTTC.

The rearrangement links TRBV12-3 or TRBV12-4 to TRBJ2-7; unclear D gene. This CDR3 is built from 13 residues. Trimming stripped 5 bases from V and 2 bases from J, with 10 bases between. In DNA, the CDR3 is TGTGCCAGCAGTATACTGAGGACCTACGAGCAGTACTTC. Its translation: CASSILRTYEQYF.

The chain uses TRBV11-3 and TRBJ2-1; no reliable D call. CDR3 size: 13 residues. Looked up from germline, CDR1 is SGHNT and CDR2 is YENEEA. V shed 1 base and J shed 4 bases, with 5 bases lying between them. This CDR3 reads CASSLGAYNEQFF. The CDR3 DNA sequence: TGTGCCAGCAGCTTAGGGGCTTACAATGAGCAGTTCTTC.

This rearrangement joins TRBV29-1 to TRBJ1-2; 7 nucleotides match TRBD1. The length of the CDR3 is 15 residues. CDR1 and CDR2 (germline): SQVTM, ANQGSEA. The trim removed 4 bases at V and 1 base at J, leaving 9 bases unmatched. In nucleotides, the CDR3 is TGCAGCGTTGGGACAGGAGCCGTCCTTAACTATGGCTACACCTTC. Translation gives CSVGTGAVLNYGYTF.

The chain links TRBV18 to TRBJ2-7; no clear D gene. The germline CDR1 and CDR2 sequences are KGHSH and LQKENI. V was pared by 3 bases and J by 4 bases, with 7 bases between. This CDR3 has 12 amino acids. Here the CDR3 reads CASSPLSYEQYF. The DNA of the CDR3 is TGTGCCAGCTCACCCCTCTCTTACGAGCAGTACTTC.

This clone was picked up one time. CDR3 DNA sequence: TGTGCCAGCAGCGGATCGGCGACTAGCCCGTTCTTC. It translates to CASSGSATSPFF. The gene calls are TRBV9 and TRBJ2-1, with 7 bases aligning to TRBD2. Trimming cost V 3 bases and J 15 bases; bases outside gene matches: 9. CDR3 length: 12 residues. Germline V gives CDR1 SGDLS, CDR2 YYNGEE.

This chain connects TRBV4-1 to TRBJ2-1; 12 positions match TRBD1. CDR1 is MGHRA and CDR2 is YSYEKL in the germline V gene. There are 15 residues in the CDR3. V lost 4 bases to trimming and J lost 6 bases; unmatched junction nucleotides: 4. In DNA, the CDR3 is TGCGCCAGCAGCCGGGGGGACAGGGGGCCCAATGAGCAGTTCTTC. Residues: CASSRGDRGPNEQFF.

The chain employs TRBV5-4 and TRBJ2-6, with a possible D match to TRBD2 (5 bases). The V end lost 3 bases, the J end lost 0 bases, and 7 bases lay between the germline ends. The CDR3 length is 15 residues. Per germline, CDR1 SGHNT and CDR2 YYREEE (reference sequence). The CDR3 DNA follows: TGTGCCAGCAGCTGGGCGGGCTCTGGGGCCAACGTCCTGACTTTC. This encodes CASSWAGSGANVLTF.

Only one count was recorded for this clone. The chain combines TRBV27 with TRBJ1-5; unclear D gene. In germline, CDR1 is MNHEY, CDR2 SMNVEV (reference sequence). The CDR3 loop spans 15 amino acids. V shed 5 bases and J shed 4 bases, with 15 bases lying between them. CDR3 in DNA: TGTGCCAGCAGTCAAGGGAGCCCGGCAAATCAGCCCCAGCATTTT. Its translation is CASSQGSPANQPQHF.

The chain couples TRBV28 to TRBJ2-7, with TRBD2 as a possible D gene (7 bases). The CDR3 runs 15 residues. In germline, CDR1 is MDHEN, CDR2 SYDVKM. The V gene lost 7 bases and the J gene lost 6 bases, with 22 bases spanning the gap. CDR3 nucleotide sequence: TGTGCCAGCACCCCTCCGCGGGGGCCGCGGGGCGAGCAGTACTTC. This sequence encodes CASTPPRGPRGEQYF.

This sequence joins TRBV5-1 and TRBJ2-1, with D perhaps matching TRBD2 (6 bases). Trimming stripped 4 bases from V and 0 bases from J, with 14 bases between. Germline loops: CDR1 SGHRS, CDR2 YFSETQ. The CDR3 covers 16 residues. CDR3 sequence (DNA): TGCGCCAGCAGCCCGGGACTTCCGAGCTCCTACAATGAGCAGTTCTTC. This encodes CASSPGLPSSYNEQFF. The full variable domain, rest sourced from reference TRBV5-1 and TRBJ2-1, is KAGVTQTPRYLIKTRGQQVTLSCSPISGHRSVSWYQQTPGQGLQFLFEYFSETQRNKGNFPGRFSGRQFSNSRSEMNVSTLELGDSALYLCASSPGLPSSYNEQFFGPGTRLTVL.

In its sample, this clone was seen a few times. This chain connects TRBV18 to TRBJ1-1; D gene uncertain. CDR1 is KGHSH, CDR2 LQKENI, per germline. Trimming left V 3 bases short and J 6 bases short, with 8 bases between. The CDR3 runs 12 residues. The CDR3 nucleotides read TGTGCCAGCTCACCCTATTTCTCTGAAGCTTTCTTT. Protein: CASSPYFSEAFF.

This clone was observed a single time. J is TRBJ2-7 and V is TRBV7-8; the D gene is possibly TRBD2 (5 bases). Germline V gives CDR1 SGHVS, CDR2 FQNEAQ. The CDR3 has 11 residues. Trimming removed 5 bases at V and 9 bases at J, with 11 bases between. CDR3 DNA sequence: TGTGCCAGCAGCGGACCAGGAGGGCAGTACTTC. Residues: CASSGPGGQYF.

The chain joins TRBV7-9 to TRBJ2-7, with D maybe TRBD2 (6 bases). Between the trimmed V and J ends, which lost 5 bases and 1 base, there was a span of 12 bases. Germline assignment: CDR1 SEHNR and CDR2 FQNEAQ (reference sequence). This CDR3 comprises 14 residues. CDR3 sequence reads: CASSPRAGSYEQYF. The CDR3 DNA reads TGTGCCAGCAGCCCTAGGGCGGGGTCCTACGAGCAGTACTTC.

DNA of the CDR3: TGTGCCAGCAGCTTCCAGTACCAAGAGACCCAGTACTTC. It codes for CASSFQYQETQYF. J is TRBJ2-5 and V is TRBV11-2; D is uncertain. V lost 3 bases to trimming and J lost 0 bases, with 5 bases between them. Per the germline V gene, CDR1 is SGHAT and CDR2 is FQNNGV. This CDR3 contains 13 residues.

V usage is TRBV2 and J usage is TRBJ1-4, with 8 bases that match TRBD1. CDR1 and CDR2 from the germline V gene are SNHLY and FYNNEI. The CDR3 runs 15 residues. V dropped 4 bases and J dropped 2; count of bases not matched to a gene: 3. Here the CDR3 DNA reads TGTGCCAGCAGTGCACAGGGGGATACTAATGAAAAACTGTTTTTT. Its protein product is CASSAQGDTNEKLFF.

This clone was counted between two and nine times. V usage is TRBV2 and J usage is TRBJ2-2; a weak D match, TRBD1 (6 bases). CDR1 and CDR2 (germline): SNHLY, FYNNEI. The CDR3 has 14 amino acids. The germline V and J ends were trimmed by 6 bases and 7 bases, with 15 bases remaining between them. CDR3 sequence reads: CASSAQGFGGELFF. The CDR3 region has the DNA TGTGCCAGCAGCGCACAGGGTTTTGGCGGGGAGCTGTTTTTT.